This T cell receptor (beta chain) is from a study of OX40 agonist ivuxolimab in advanced cancers. As for the study in general: With a range of roughly 20 to 80, age averaged about 59 years, and about 82% were male. Of the patients, three showed partial responses, one with hepatocellular carcinoma and two with cutaneous melanoma.

Generated by immunoSEQ multiplex PCR, the TCRdb table keeps only in-frame clones and is missing some. The sample records around 80,000 clones, almost 90% being singletons. The CDR3 length is 14 residues. The V gene's germline CDR1 is LNHDA and CDR2 SQIVND (reference sequence). V was pared by 5 bases and J by 4 bases, with 14 bases between. The sequencing used CD4+ or CD8+ T cells sorted from blood, collected in a trial of the OX40 agonist ivuxolimab. The TCR sequence derives from an adult with an advanced solid tumor such as melanoma, head and neck, liver or kidney cancer. This chain joins TRBV19 and TRBJ2-5, with D hard to call. CDR3 nucleotide sequence: TGTGCCAGTAGTGGCCCGTGGGCGCCAGAGACCCAGTACTTC. Translation gives CASSGPWAPETQYF.